Listed below are T cell receptor beta chains from one sample, sequenced in a study of blood T cell repertoires in COVID-19. Sequencing used immunoSEQ multiplex PCR; TCRdb keeps in-frame clones, though not all of them. The table shows over 300,000 clones, with approximately 89% occurring only once. The specimen was PBMCs or T cells enriched from blood (not recorded which). Receptors were obtained from a middle-aged woman who had recovered from COVID-19. CDR3s include the opening cysteine and the closing phenylalanine or tryptophan. Each record gives: clone size, J gene, D gene, V gene, CDR3 length, CDR3 DNA, CDR3 protein. D genes are given only for firm matches. Clone size is shown for a subset of rows, as once, few, many or a class of expanded clone.

once TRBJ1-4 TRBD1 TRBV15 17 TGTGCCACCAGCAGAGGGTGGGACAGGGTGATTAATGAAAAACTGTTTTTT CATSRGWDRVINEKLFF
- TRBJ2-2 TRBD2 TRBV7-2 17 TGTGCCAGCAGCGAAACCCCGGGACTAGCGGGGGTCGGGGAGCTGTTTTTT CASSETPGLAGVGELFF
- TRBJ2-7 TRBD2 TRBV3-1/TRBV3-2 14 TGTGCCAGCAGCTATCGGGGGGGCCCATACGAGCAGTACTTC CASSYRGGPYEQYF
- TRBJ1-1 - TRBV7-9 14 TGTGCCAGCAGCCTGGACACAGTGAACACTGAAGCTTTCTTT CASSLDTVNTEAFF
- TRBJ2-3 TRBD2 TRBV19 17 TGTGCCAGTAGTATAGGATCTAGCGGGGGACACACAGATACGCAGTATTTT CASSIGSSGGHTDTQYF
- TRBJ2-7 TRBD1 TRBV24-1 14 TGTGCCACCTTATCGGGACAGGACAAGTACGAGCAGTACTTC CATLSGQDKYEQYF
- TRBJ2-7 TRBD1 TRBV30 14 TGTGCCTGGAGTGTTGGGACAGGGACCCACGAGCAGTACTTC CAWSVGTGTHEQYF
- TRBJ2-7 TRBD1 TRBV27 14 TGTGCCAGCAGTCTAGGGCCAGGGGGCTACGAGCAGTACTTC CASSLGPGGYEQYF
- TRBJ2-1 TRBD2 TRBV2 15 TGTGCCAGCAGTGCCCGACTAGCGGGAGGCAATGAGCAGTTCTTC CASSARLAGGNEQFF
- TRBJ2-2 - TRBV3-1/TRBV3-2 12 TGTGCCAGCATCGGGTATTCCGGGGAGCTGTTTTTT CASIGYSGELFF
- TRBJ1-4 - TRBV30 12 TGTGCCTGGACCCCGGGGAGGGAAAAACTGTTTTTT CAWTPGREKLFF
- TRBJ2-7 - TRBV10-2 15 TGCGCCAGCAATAACCTGGGATGGTCCGACCCGGAGGAGTACTTC CASNNLGWSDPEEYF
- TRBJ1-5 - TRBV15 16 TGTGCCACCAGCCCCCGCGGTGGGGCCATACCTCAGCCCCAGCATTTT CATSPRGGAIPQPQHF
- TRBJ2-2 TRBD2 TRBV25-1 16 TGTGCCAGCAGGGAACTAGCGGGAGAGAGCGCCGGGGAGCTGTTTTTT CASRELAGESAGELFF
- TRBJ2-1 TRBD2 TRBV7-2 17 TGTGCCAGCAGCATGACTAGCGGGAGGCTTATAAACAATGAGCAGTTCTTC CASSMTSGRLINNEQFF
once TRBJ2-7 TRBD2 TRBV9 16 TGTGCCAGCAGCCCTGCGGGGGTCGTTAGCTCCTACGAGCAGTACTTC CASSPAGVVSSYEQYF
- TRBJ2-2 TRBD2 TRBV7-9 15 TGTGCCAGCAGCCGACTAGCGGTGGGTACCGGGGAGCTGTTTTTT CASSRLAVGTGELFF
- TRBJ2-5 - TRBV19 14 TGTGCCAGTAGCCCCTTCGCGGAACAAGAGACCCAGTACTTC CASSPFAEQETQYF
few TRBJ1-3 TRBD1 TRBV25-1 15 TGTGCCAGCAGTGGGACAGGTACTACTGGAAACACCATATATTTT CASSGTGTTGNTIYF
- TRBJ2-1 TRBD2 TRBV6-6 14 TGTGCCAGCCTACCTAGCGGGGGACACAATGAGCAGTTCTTC CASLPSGGHNEQFF
- TRBJ2-1 TRBD2 TRBV7-2 18 TGTGCCAGCAGCTTAGGGGGCGGGACTAGCGGGAAGTTGAATGAGCAGTTCTTC CASSLGGGTSGKLNEQFF
- TRBJ2-7 TRBD1 TRBV9 14 TGTGCCAGCAGCAAGACAGGGGGTAACTACGAGCAGTACTTC CASSKTGGNYEQYF
- TRBJ2-7 TRBD2 TRBV6-1 15 TGTGCCAGCAGTGAGCTCGGAGCGGGGGAATACGAGCAGTACTTC CASSELGAGEYEQYF
- TRBJ2-1 TRBD1 TRBV4-1 15 TGCGCCAGCAGCCAAGCGGACAGGGGGTACAATGAGCAGTTCTTC CASSQADRGYNEQFF
- TRBJ2-1 TRBD2 TRBV18 16 TGTGCCAGCTCACCGCGACTAGCGGGAGATATCAATGAGCAGTTCTTC CASSPRLAGDINEQFF
- TRBJ1-2 - TRBV4-3 13 TGCGCCAGCAGCCAAGATCTGGGAGGGGGCTACACCTTC CASSQDLGGGYTF
few TRBJ1-1 TRBD1 TRBV7-9 12 TGTGCCAGCAGCCTTCCCGACAGGGAATCTTTCTTT CASSLPDRESFF
- TRBJ2-3 - TRBV29-1 13 TGCAGCGTTGCCAGGCCGAGCACAGATACGCAGTATTTT CSVARPSTDTQYF
- TRBJ1-1 TRBD1 TRBV4-3 12 TGCGCCAGCAGCCTCGGGACAGTTGAAGCTTTCTTT CASSLGTVEAFF
- TRBJ1-6 - TRBV7-2 15 TGTGCCAGCACCCTGCAGGGGTCCTATAATTCACCCCTCCACTTT CASTLQGSYNSPLHF
- TRBJ1-1 TRBD1 TRBV29-1 14 TGCAGCGTTGAAGTAACGGCAGGGGGCACTGAAGCTTTCTTT CSVEVTAGGTEAFF
- TRBJ2-7 - TRBV6-5 14 TGTGCCAGCAGTTACGCGGGCCGGTCCTACGAGCAGTACTTC CASSYAGRSYEQYF
- TRBJ2-1 TRBD2 TRBV5-1 18 TGCGCCAGCAGCTCCGGACTAGCGGGAGTTTCCTTCCACAATGAGCAGTTCTTC CASSSGLAGVSFHNEQFF
once TRBJ2-7 - TRBV6-5 13 TGTGCCAGCAGTTACTCAGTTCTTGAGGAGCAGTACTTC CASSYSVLEEQYF
- TRBJ2-1 TRBD2 TRBV5-4 15 TGTGCCAGCAGCTTCCCGGGGGGGCAAGGTAGTGAGCAGTTCTTC CASSFPGGQGSEQFF
- TRBJ2-7 - TRBV20-1 13 TGCAGTGCAAGTGGTCGGGAGTTCTACGAGCAGTACTTC CSASGREFYEQYF
- TRBJ2-7 - TRBV5-1 14 TGCGCCAGCAGCCCGGGGGACTTATCCTACGAGCAGTACTTC CASSPGDLSYEQYF
- TRBJ2-1 - TRBV18 14 TGTGCCAGCTCACCGTGGGGCCCAAGAAATGAGCAGTTCTTC CASSPWGPRNEQFF
- TRBJ1-4 - TRBV21-1 16 TGTGCCAGCAGCAAGGGGACAGGGAGTTTAGATGAAAAACTGTTTTTT CASSKGTGSLDEKLFF
- TRBJ2-1 - TRBV7-6 15 TGTGCCAGCAGCCCCCGACTGAATCCCTACAATGAGCAGTTCTTC CASSPRLNPYNEQFF
- TRBJ2-7 TRBD1 TRBV18 15 TGTGCCAGCTCACTACTTCCGGGACAGGCTTACGAGCAGTACTTC CASSLLPGQAYEQYF
once TRBJ2-2 TRBD2 TRBV5-8 15 TGTGCCAGCAGGGAAAGGGACTACTATACCGGGGAGCTGTTTTTT CASRERDYYTGELFF
- TRBJ2-5 - TRBV15 15 TGTGCCACCAGCAGAGTAGGCAGGGCGGACGAGACCCAGTACTTC CATSRVGRADETQYF
- TRBJ2-2 - TRBV7-9 14 TGTGCCAGCAGCTTACTCTCGAACACCGGGGAGCTGTTTTTT CASSLLSNTGELFF
- TRBJ1-5 TRBD1 TRBV23-1 19 TGCGCCAGCAGTCCCAACTCGGGACAGGGTATAAGTTCCAATCAGCCCCAGCATTTT CASSPNSGQGISSNQPQHF
- TRBJ1-4 - TRBV30 12 TGTGCCTGGAGTTACTCCCAGGGGAAACTGTTTTTT CAWSYSQGKLFF
- TRBJ2-3 TRBD1 TRBV30 15 TGTGCCTGGAGCGCCGGGACAGGGGTCACAGATACGCAGTATTTT CAWSAGTGVTDTQYF
- TRBJ2-1 - TRBV7-9 15 TGTGCCAGCAGCCGAAGGGGTAGCTCCTACAATGAGCAGTTCTTC CASSRRGSSYNEQFF
- TRBJ2-5 TRBD1 TRBV5-4 17 TGTGCCAGCAGCCTCCGCCCGAAACAGGGGGCGGGGGAGACCCAGTACTTC CASSLRPKQGAGETQYF
- TRBJ2-6 - TRBV5-1 16 TGCGCCAGCAGCTGGCGACAGTTTTCTGGGGCCAACGTCCTGACTTTC CASSWRQFSGANVLTF
once TRBJ1-3 - TRBV15 16 TGTGCCACCAGCAGAGACGGGACTGACTCTGGAAACACCATATATTTT CATSRDGTDSGNTIYF
- TRBJ1-3 - TRBV7-6 15 TGTGCCAGCAGCCAACAAGCAGGCTCTGGAAACACCATATATTTT CASSQQAGSGNTIYF
- TRBJ2-7 - TRBV5-1 12 TGCGCCAGCAGCTCAGGATCCTACGAGCAGTACTTC CASSSGSYEQYF
- TRBJ1-3 - TRBV29-1 14 TGCAGCGTTGAGCAGTTCGACTCTGGAAACACCATATATTTT CSVEQFDSGNTIYF
once TRBJ2-1 TRBD2 TRBV5-1 15 TGCGCCAGCTTTACGGGACTAGTGAATTACAATGAGCAGTTCTTC CASFTGLVNYNEQFF
- TRBJ1-1 TRBD1 TRBV4-1 14 TGCGCCAGCAGCCAAGAGCAGGGGGCACTGGGGGCTTTCTTT CASSQEQGALGAFF
once TRBJ2-7 - TRBV6-2/TRBV6-3 16 TGTGCCAGCAGTTACCCCCTCGGCGGGCTCTCCTACGAGCAGTACTTC CASSYPLGGLSYEQYF